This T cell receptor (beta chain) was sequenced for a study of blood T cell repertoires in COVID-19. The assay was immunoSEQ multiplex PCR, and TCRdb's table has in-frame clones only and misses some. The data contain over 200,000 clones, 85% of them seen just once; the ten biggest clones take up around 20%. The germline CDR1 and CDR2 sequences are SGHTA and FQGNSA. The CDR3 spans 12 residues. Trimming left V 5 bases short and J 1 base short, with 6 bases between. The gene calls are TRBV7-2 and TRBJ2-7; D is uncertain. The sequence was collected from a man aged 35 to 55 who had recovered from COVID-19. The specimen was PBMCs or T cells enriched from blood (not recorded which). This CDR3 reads CASSPSSYEQYF. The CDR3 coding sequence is TGTGCCAGCAGCCCTAGTTCCTACGAGCAGTACTTC.